The clone carrying this TCR beta chain was counted many times. Its antigen is undetermined. These data are taken from a study of T cell repertoires in cytomegalovirus infection. Broader study findings: CMV-specific TCR beta clonotypes restricted by HLA-C were the ones dominating the ex vivo response.

In TCRdb, the reads were re-called with MiXCR into one record per CDR3 protein. The sample yields about 130,000 distinct CDR3 sequences, about 24% seen once. The CDR3 totals 14 residues. The V gene's germline CDR1 is SGHTA and CDR2 FQGNSA. V was pared by 2 bases and J by 0 bases, with 7 bases between. The gene calls are TRBV7-2 and TRBJ2-5; D unresolved. Sequencing was done on a sample of PBMCs, sequenced either directly or after in vitro stimulation (not recorded which). This receptor was taken from a human donor in good health (CMV status not recorded). Some clones in this sample may be carry-over from other donors' samples. CDR3 amino acids: CASSLLSYQETQYF. The CDR3 nucleotides read TGTGCCAGCAGCTTACTATCGTACCAAGAGACCCAGTACTTC.